This TCR beta chain comes out of a study of monozygotic twins with inflammatory bowel disease. Notes on the study in general: Clonotype sharing was lower in IBD patients than healthy twins, most markedly with disease activity.

The CDR3 length is 13 residues. Germline values: CDR1 DFQATT, CDR2 SNEGSKA (reference sequence). A note on this clonotype: Antigen unknown.

From 3500 ng of total RNA, each TCR library was prepared. The UMIs contained a 6-nucleotide sample barcode. They were added by template switching during cDNA synthesis. TCRdb reprocessed the 5' RACE reads, keeping one entry per CDR3 protein, no DNA. This table lists 350,000 to 550,000 distinct CDR3 sequences. This TCR was sampled from a human donor with ulcerative colitis or Crohn's disease, or a healthy co-twin of an affected twin (not recorded which). V usage is TRBV20-1 and J usage is TRBJ2-3; there is no DNA to check the TCRdb D call of TRBD1. Sequencing was done on a sample of blood. Here the CDR3 reads CSARRGTPDTQYF.